This TCR beta chain was recorded in a study of human versus mouse CDR3 diversity and MHC coevolution. Sequencing was performed with immunoSEQ multiplex PCR; in TCRdb, only in-frame clones are kept and a portion is missing. This table holds roughly 81,000 clones, roughly 95% found once. The study, taken as a whole, reports: Compared with mice, human CDR3s carried more deletions and insertions on average.

Notes on this clone: The antigen remains unidentified.

V was pared by 4 bases and J by 0 bases, with 9 bases of the junction left unmatched. The length of the CDR3 is 17 residues. CDR1 and CDR2 from the germline V gene are LNHDA and SQIVND (reference sequence). This TCR was sampled from a person aged 30 to 69 in good health. The specimen sequenced was naive CD4+ T cells from blood. Indicated subset: CD45RO-negative CD62L-positive naive CD4 T cells. The chain carries TRBV19 and TRBJ2-7; 10 bases are a match to TRBD2. In nucleotides, the CDR3 is TGTGCCAGTAGTAGCCAAAGCGGGAGGGCCAGCTCCTACGAGCAGTACTTC. Protein: CASSSQSGRASSYEQYF.